These 17 T cell receptor beta chains were all obtained from the same sample, sequenced in a study of blood T cells in healthy people across ages. Next came a second PCR, run for about 6 to 12 cycles, which used a sample-barcoded 5' primer along with a J-beta primer mix. TCRdb recomputed calls from the 5' RACE reads with MiXCR, one row per CDR3 protein. The sample consists of just over 1 million distinct CDR3 sequences, 40% to 50% of them appearing once. The sample comprised blood. The source is a woman in her sixties or seventies in good health.

This clonotype was seen more than once but under ten times. The chain carries TRBV28 and TRBJ2-5, with 10 bases fitting TRBD2. The CDR3 sequence is 17 residues long. J was trimmed by 1 base and V by 10 bases; bases with no gene match: 15. Germline CDR1 and CDR2: MDHEN and SYDVKM. CDR3 coding DNA: TGTGCCACCACCAGCGGGAGGGCGACTAAAACCCAAGAGACCCAGTACTTC. Encoded protein: CATTSGRATKTQETQYF.

This chain uses TRBV29-1 with TRBJ1-2, with D possibly being TRBD1 (5 bases). This CDR3 spans 12 amino acids. V was shortened by 6 bases and J by 5 bases, with 13 bases between the two germline ends. CDR1 SQVTM and CDR2 ANQGSEA come from the germline V gene. The CDR3 spells CSVGQAGYGYTF. Written as DNA, the CDR3 is TGCAGCGTCGGACAAGCCGGATATGGCTACACCTTC.

This chain uses TRBV9 with TRBJ1-6; D gene unclear. Germline lookup yields CDR1 SGDLS and CDR2 YYNGEE. This CDR3 is 18 amino acids long. The V end lost 0 bases, the J end lost 6 bases, and 19 bases lay between the germline ends. CDR3 nucleotide sequence: TGTGCCAGCAGCGTAGTCCCGACCGGGGATGGCAGTAATTCACCCCTCCACTTT. Translation: CASSVVPTGDGSNSPLHF.

V usage is TRBV4-1 and J usage is TRBJ1-2; D is perhaps TRBD1 (5 bases). The CDR3 has 13 amino acids. Trimming shortened V by 1 base and J by 8 bases, and 11 bases separated the two germline ends. Germline CDR1 MGHRA, CDR2 YSYEKL. The CDR3 nucleotides read TGCGCCAGCAGCCAAGGGGCAGGGAGAGGCTACACCTTC. The encoded protein is CASSQGAGRGYTF.

V and J are TRBV11-2 and TRBJ1-2; 8 positions agree with TRBD1. This CDR3 region has 16 residues. V lost 4 bases, J lost 2 bases, and 9 bases stayed unmatched. Germline lookup yields CDR1 SGHAT and CDR2 FQNNGV. The CDR3 loop is CASSYGTGPPNYGYTF. The CDR3 nucleotides read TGTGCCAGCAGCTACGGGACAGGACCTCCAAACTATGGCTACACCTTC.

The chain combines TRBV11-2 with TRBJ2-7; D is uncertain. Per the germline V gene, CDR1 is SGHAT and CDR2 is FQNNGV. There are 13 residues in the CDR3. Trimming removed 1 base from V and 7 bases from J, with 11 bases in between. The CDR3 nucleotides read TGTGCCAGCAGCTTAGGGAACTACGGAGAGCAGTACTTC. Its translation is CASSLGNYGEQYF.

This clonotype occurred a few times. CDR3 protein: CASSQVRPTRNYEQYF. CDR3 nucleotide sequence: TGCGCCAGCAGCCAAGTCAGGCCGACAAGAAACTACGAGCAGTACTTC. The genes are TRBV4-1 and TRBJ2-7; D unresolved. The V gene lost 1 base and the J gene lost 3 bases, with 16 bases spanning the gap. CDR3 length equals 16 residues. Germline CDR1 reads MGHRA; CDR2 reads YSYEKL.

For the CDR3, the DNA is TGTGCCAGCAGCCCCCTGAGGGTAGACGGCTACACCTTC. It codes for CASSPLRVDGYTF. The rearrangement links TRBV2 to TRBJ1-2; D is unclear. The CDR3 runs to 13 residues. CDR1 is SNHLY and CDR2 is FYNNEI in the germline V gene. V lost 6 bases and J 8 bases, leaving 16 bases between the germline ends.

The gene calls are TRBV10-3 and TRBJ2-3; D not certain. The ends were cut back, 2 bases at V and 5 bases at J, with 8 bases in the middle. Per the germline V gene, CDR1 is ENHRY and CDR2 is SYGVKD. CDR3 length: 13 residues. In DNA form, the CDR3 reads TGTGCCATCAGTGAGGGCCGAGAAGATACGCAGTATTTT. Residues: CAISEGREDTQYF.

Remarks on this clonotype: An end of the junction differs from the germline gene, which may be a read error. CDR3 coding DNA: TGTGCCGGCAGTTTAGTCGGGACTAGCGGGAGAAGGGGGATTGGAGATACGCAGTATTTT. Translated, it gives CAGSLVGTSGRRGIGDTQYF. The genes are TRBV12-3 or TRBV12-4 and TRBJ2-3; 14 bases map to TRBD2. This CDR3 spans 20 amino acids.

This chain joins TRBV21-1 and TRBJ2-3; TRBD1 is the table's D call and was not checked against the DNA. TRBV21-1 counts as a pseudogene. The CDR3 contains 17 residues. CDR3 residues: CASGIINCWTGQDTQYF. CDR3 in DNA: TGTGCCAGCGGTATAATCAATTGTTGGACCGGACAAGATACGCAGTATTTT.

The V gene is TRBV6-6, the J gene TRBJ2-7, with 10 bases aligning to TRBD1. The CDR3 has 14 amino acids. V shed 2 bases, J shed 8 bases, and the junction held 6 bases outside the gene matches. Germline CDR1 is MNHNY and CDR2 is SVGAGI (reference sequence). The CDR3: CASSYDRGLRKQYF. The CDR3 DNA reads as TGTGCCAGCAGTTACGACAGGGGGCTTAGGAAGCAGTACTTC.

A few counts support this clonotype. This chain's CDR3 is CASRRDADSPLHF. CDR3 nucleotides: TGTGCCAGCAGACGAGACGCGGATTCACCCCTCCACTTT. The chain is built from TRBV11-2 and TRBJ1-6; D is uncertain. Trimming left V 6 bases short and J 8 bases short, with 11 bases between. This CDR3 has 13 amino acids. The V gene's germline CDR1 is SGHAT and CDR2 FQNNGV.

Concerning this clonotype itself: A junction end diverges from the germline sequence, so it may reflect a read error. As DNA, the CDR3 is TGTGCCAGCAGCCCCAGACGTGGGGCCTACAAGGAGCAGTTCTTC. As protein: CASSPRRGAYKEQFF. The rearrangement uses TRBV7-2 and TRBJ2-1; D is perhaps TRBD1 (5 bases). Germline V gene lookup returns CDR1 SGHTA and CDR2 FQGNSA. CDR3 length: 15 amino acids. The variable domain in full, with the rest retrieved from reference TRBV7-2 and TRBJ2-1, is GAGVSQSPSNKVTEKGKDVELRCDPISGHTALYWYRQSLGQGLEFLIYFQGNSAPDKSGLPSDRFSAERTGGSVSTLTIQRTQQEDSAVYLCASSPRRGAYKEQFFGPGTRLTVL.

This clonotype occurred a few times. The chain has TRBV2 and TRBJ2-3; 10 nucleotides line up with TRBD2. The length of the CDR3 is 14 residues. In germline, CDR1 is SNHLY, CDR2 FYNNEI. V dropped 7 bases and J dropped 5; count of bases not matched to a gene: 6. CDR3 sequence reads: CASNLAGGLDTQYF. The CDR3 coding sequence is TGTGCCAGCAATTTAGCGGGAGGTCTAGATACGCAGTATTTT.

This clonotype was observed a few times. The V call is TRBV20-1, the J call TRBJ2-5, with 10 positions matching TRBD2. The J call may be wrong; the DNA end is better matched by TRBJ2-7. CDR3 length equals 14 residues. Germline V gene sequence: CDR1 DFQATT, CDR2 SNEGSKA (reference sequence). CDR3 nucleotides: TGCAGTGCGGGGACTAGCGCCCAACTACGCGAGCAGTACTTC. Protein: CSAGTSAQLREQYF.

There are a few counts of this clonotype. This chain links TRBV4-2 with TRBJ1-2; 7 bases are a match to TRBD1. The CDR3 runs 16 residues. The V and J ends lost 0 bases and 5 bases, in that order; junction bases with no gene match: 9. Germline lookup yields CDR1 LGHNA and CDR2 YNFKEQ. The CDR3 DNA sequence: TGTGCCAGCAGCCAAGATATGGGGCAGGGGGAGTATGGCTACACCTTC. Its protein is CASSQDMGQGEYGYTF.